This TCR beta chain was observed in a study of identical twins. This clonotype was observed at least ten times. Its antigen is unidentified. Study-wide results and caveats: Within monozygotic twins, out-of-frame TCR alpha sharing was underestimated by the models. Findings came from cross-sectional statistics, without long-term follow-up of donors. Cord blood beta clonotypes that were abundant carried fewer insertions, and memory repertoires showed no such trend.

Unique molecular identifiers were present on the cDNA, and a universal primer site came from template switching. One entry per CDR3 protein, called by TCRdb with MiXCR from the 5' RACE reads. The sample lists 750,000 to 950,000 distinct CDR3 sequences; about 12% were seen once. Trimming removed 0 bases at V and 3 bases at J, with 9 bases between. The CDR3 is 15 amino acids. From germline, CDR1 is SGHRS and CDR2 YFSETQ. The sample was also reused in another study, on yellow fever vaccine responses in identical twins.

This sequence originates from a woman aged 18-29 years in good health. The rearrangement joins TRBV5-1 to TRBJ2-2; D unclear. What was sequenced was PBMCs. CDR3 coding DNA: TGCGCCAGCAGCTTGGTGCAGGTGGACACCGGGGAGCTGTTTTTT. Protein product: CASSLVQVDTGELFF.